These T cell receptor beta chains were read from a single sample in a study of T cells in Graves' hyperthyroidism and ophthalmopathy. TCRdb re-called the multiplex PCR reads through MiXCR, storing one row per CDR3 protein. The sample lists roughly 560,000 distinct CDR3 sequences, under 15% occurring once. Source material: blood. The source of these receptors is a woman aged 40 to 49 with Graves' ophthalmopathy. CDR3s include the opening cysteine and the closing phenylalanine or tryptophan.

CDR3,V
CASSQSGRSNQPQHF,TRBV3-1
CATSDTGRGRPQHF,TRBV24-1
CASSSRPPQETQYF,TRBV12-3/TRBV12-4
CASSPFGYTGELFF,TRBV7-3
CASSRPGAGPPYEQYF,TRBV27
CASSARDREIEQYF,TRBV27
CASPTGGRTGELFF,TRBV30
CSAREFSGTGGGEQYF,TRBV20-1
CATLLSADNHGGNQPQHF,TRBV24-1
CASSFGRLADNPTYEQYF,TRBV28
CASSTAGTSHIQYF,TRBV28
CASSLSVWSIQSGELFF,TRBV27
CASSRISEQYF,TRBV2
CAWSSGFFYEQYF,TRBV30
CASSPTGTSGETQYF,TRBV9
CASRWSLRLETQYF,TRBV6-5
CASSRSARGEQYF,TRBV7-2
CSARWTVQDIQYF,TRBV20-1
CSAADQQFSYEQYF,TRBV20-1
CSVERGAGSYEQYF,TRBV29-1
CASSLTQGDEQYF,TRBV12-3/TRBV12-4
CSASGRNSNQPQHF,TRBV20-1
CAIAWGQGTEAFF,TRBV10-3
CASSPPSLGYGIQYF,TRBV6-2/TRBV6-3
CASNAGGSYEQYF,TRBV12-3/TRBV12-4
CASSPGQGRPLSHEQYF,TRBV11-1
CASTRGAGTEAFF,TRBV27
CASSFRGHTRSYEQYF,TRBV5-6
CAISPARSLNTEAIF,TRBV10-3
CASSLTFSTEAFF,TRBV7-2
CASTPYTGIWGYTF,TRBV12-3/TRBV12-4
CASSSAANYEQYF,TRBV5-1
CASSLTAGGELFF,TRBV12-3/TRBV12-4
CACTGVGNTIYF,TRBV30
CASSTDRNLIYEQYF,TRBV6-5
CASSTDWPETQYF,TRBV11-2
CASSTQYRDKNTEAFF,TRBV28
CATSGDRAYEQYF,TRBV7-9
CASSQPMGWYYEQYF,TRBV4-2
CASSFPSGSETQYF,TRBV5-1
CASSSTWLGTGNYEQYF,TRBV5-1
CAISGGPRETQYF,TRBV10-3
CASSEAGRGAGYGYTF,TRBV6-1
CASSPAGTGAYEQYF,TRBV5-1
CSARALAGGSYEQYF,TRBV20-1